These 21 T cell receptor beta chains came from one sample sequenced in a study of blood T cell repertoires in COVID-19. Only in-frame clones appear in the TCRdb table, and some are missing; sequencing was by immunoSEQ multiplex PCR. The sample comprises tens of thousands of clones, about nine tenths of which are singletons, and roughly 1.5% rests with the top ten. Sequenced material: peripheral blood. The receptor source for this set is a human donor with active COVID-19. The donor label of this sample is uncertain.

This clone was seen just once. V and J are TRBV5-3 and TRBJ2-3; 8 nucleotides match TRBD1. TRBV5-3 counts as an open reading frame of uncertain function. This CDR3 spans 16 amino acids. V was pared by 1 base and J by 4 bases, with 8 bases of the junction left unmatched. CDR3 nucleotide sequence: TGTGCCAGAAGCTTGTTTCGGACAGGGTTATCAGATACGCAGTATTTT. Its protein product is CARSLFRTGLSDTQYF.

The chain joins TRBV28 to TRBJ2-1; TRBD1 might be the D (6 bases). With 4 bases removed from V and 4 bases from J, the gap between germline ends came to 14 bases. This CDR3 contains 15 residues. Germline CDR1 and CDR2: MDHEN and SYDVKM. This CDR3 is CASSSPRDNYNEQFF. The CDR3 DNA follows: TGTGCCAGCAGTTCCCCCCGGGACAATTACAATGAGCAGTTCTTC.

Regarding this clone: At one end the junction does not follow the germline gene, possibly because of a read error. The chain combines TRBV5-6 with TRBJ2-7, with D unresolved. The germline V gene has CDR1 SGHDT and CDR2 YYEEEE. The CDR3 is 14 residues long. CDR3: CASSLETISHEQYF. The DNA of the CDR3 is TGTGCCAGCAGCTTGGAGACAATCTCCCACGAGCAGTACTTC.

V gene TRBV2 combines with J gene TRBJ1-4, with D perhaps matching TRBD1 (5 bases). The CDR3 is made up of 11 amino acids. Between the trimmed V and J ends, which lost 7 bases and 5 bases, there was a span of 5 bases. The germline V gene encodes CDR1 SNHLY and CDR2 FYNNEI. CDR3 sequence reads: CASTGNEKLFF. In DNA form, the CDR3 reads TGTGCCAGCACAGGGAATGAAAAACTGTTTTTT.

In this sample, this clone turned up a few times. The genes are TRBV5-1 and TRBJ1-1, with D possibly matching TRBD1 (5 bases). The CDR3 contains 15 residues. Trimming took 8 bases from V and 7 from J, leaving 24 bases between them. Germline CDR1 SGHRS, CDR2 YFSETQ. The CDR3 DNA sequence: TGCGCCAGTACCCATAACGGGGAGGAAGGGGATGAAGCTTTCTTT. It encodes CASTHNGEEGDEAFF.

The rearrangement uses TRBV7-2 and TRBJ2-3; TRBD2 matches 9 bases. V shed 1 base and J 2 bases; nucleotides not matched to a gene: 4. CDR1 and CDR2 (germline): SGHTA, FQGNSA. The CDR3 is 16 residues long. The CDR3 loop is CASSLGSGGYTDTQYF. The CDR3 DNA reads TGTGCCAGCAGCTTAGGTAGCGGGGGATACACAGATACGCAGTATTTT.

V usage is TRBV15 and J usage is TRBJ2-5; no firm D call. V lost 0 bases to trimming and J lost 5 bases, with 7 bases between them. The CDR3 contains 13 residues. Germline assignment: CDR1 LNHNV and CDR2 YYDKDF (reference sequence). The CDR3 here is CATSRDRFETQYF. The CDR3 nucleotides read TGTGCCACCAGCAGAGATAGATTTGAGACCCAGTACTTC. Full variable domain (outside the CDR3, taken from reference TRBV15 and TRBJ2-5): DAMVIQNPRYQVTQFGKPVTLSCSQTLNHNVMYWYQQKSSQAPKLLFHYYDKDFNNEADTPDNFQSRRPNTSFCFLDIRSPGLGDTAMYLCATSRDRFETQYFGPGTRLLVL.

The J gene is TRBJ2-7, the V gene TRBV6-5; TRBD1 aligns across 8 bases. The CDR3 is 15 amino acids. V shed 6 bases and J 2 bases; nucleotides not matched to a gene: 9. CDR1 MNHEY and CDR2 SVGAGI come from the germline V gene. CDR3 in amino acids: CASRLKDRGTYEQYF. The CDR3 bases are TGTGCCAGCAGACTTAAAGACAGGGGTACCTACGAGCAGTACTTC.

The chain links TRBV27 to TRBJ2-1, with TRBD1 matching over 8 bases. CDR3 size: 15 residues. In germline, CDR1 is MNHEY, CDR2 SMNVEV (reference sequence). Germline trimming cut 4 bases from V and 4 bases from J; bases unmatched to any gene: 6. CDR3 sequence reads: CASSSRQGAYNEQFF. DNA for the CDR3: TGTGCCAGCAGTTCCAGGCAGGGGGCTTACAATGAGCAGTTCTTC.

This CDR3 is CASSLQGAIVTDTQYF. As DNA, the CDR3 is TGCGCCAGCAGCTTACAGGGGGCGATAGTGACAGATACGCAGTATTTT. V and J are TRBV5-1 and TRBJ2-3; 9 nucleotides match TRBD1. CDR1 is SGHRS and CDR2 is YFSETQ in the germline V gene. The CDR3 has 16 residues. After removal of 2 bases from V and 3 bases from J, the junction contained 7 bases not matched to a gene.

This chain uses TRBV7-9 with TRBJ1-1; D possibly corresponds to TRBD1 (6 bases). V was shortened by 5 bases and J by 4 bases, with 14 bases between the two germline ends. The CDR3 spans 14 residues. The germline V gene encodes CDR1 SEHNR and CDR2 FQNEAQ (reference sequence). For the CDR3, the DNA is TGTGCCAGCAGCGCGCAGGGGCAGGTCACTGAAGCTTTCTTT. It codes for CASSAQGQVTEAFF.

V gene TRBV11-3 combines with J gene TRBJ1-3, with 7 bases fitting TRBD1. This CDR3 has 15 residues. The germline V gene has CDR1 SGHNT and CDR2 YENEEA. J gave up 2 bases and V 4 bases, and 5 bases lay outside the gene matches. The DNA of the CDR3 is TGTGCCAGCAGCTCCGCCGGGACAGCTGGAAACACCATATATTTT. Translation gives CASSSAGTAGNTIYF.

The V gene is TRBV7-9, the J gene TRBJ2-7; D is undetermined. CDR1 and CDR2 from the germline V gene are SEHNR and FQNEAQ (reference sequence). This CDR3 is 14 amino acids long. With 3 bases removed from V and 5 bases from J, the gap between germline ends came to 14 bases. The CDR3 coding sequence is TGTGCCAGCAGCTTTTTGGATCAGGCCCACGAGCAGTACTTC. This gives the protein CASSFLDQAHEQYF.

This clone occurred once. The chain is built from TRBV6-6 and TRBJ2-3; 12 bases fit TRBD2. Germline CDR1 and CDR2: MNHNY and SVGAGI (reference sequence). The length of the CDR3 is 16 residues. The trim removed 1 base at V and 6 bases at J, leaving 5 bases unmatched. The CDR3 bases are TGTGCCAGCAGTTACTTCCAGACTAGCGGGGGTGATACGCAGTATTTT. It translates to CASSYFQTSGGDTQYF.

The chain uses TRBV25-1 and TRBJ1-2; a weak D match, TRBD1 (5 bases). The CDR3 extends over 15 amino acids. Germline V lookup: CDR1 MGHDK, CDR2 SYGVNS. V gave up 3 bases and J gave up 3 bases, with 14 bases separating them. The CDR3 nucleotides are TGTGCCAGCAGTGAGACGTCAGGGCCCGACTATGGCTACACCTTC. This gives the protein CASSETSGPDYGYTF.

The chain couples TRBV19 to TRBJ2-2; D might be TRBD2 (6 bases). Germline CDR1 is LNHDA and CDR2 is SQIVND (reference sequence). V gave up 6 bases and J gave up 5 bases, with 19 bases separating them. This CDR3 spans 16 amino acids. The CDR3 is CASSRRGRGGTGELFF. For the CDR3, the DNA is TGTGCCAGTAGCCGCCGAGGGCGGGGAGGTACCGGGGAGCTGTTTTTT.

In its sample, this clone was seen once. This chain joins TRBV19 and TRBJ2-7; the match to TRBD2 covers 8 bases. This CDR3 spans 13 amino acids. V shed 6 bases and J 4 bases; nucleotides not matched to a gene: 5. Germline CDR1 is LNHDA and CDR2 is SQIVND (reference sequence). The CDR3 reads CASRERGSYEQYF. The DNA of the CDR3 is TGTGCCAGTAGGGAGCGGGGGTCATACGAGCAGTACTTC.

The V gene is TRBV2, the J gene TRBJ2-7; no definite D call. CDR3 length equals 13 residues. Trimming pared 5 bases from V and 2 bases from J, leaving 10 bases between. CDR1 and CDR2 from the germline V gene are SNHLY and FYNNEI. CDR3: CASSPYRTYEQYF. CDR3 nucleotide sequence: TGTGCCAGCAGTCCCTACAGAACCTACGAGCAGTACTTC. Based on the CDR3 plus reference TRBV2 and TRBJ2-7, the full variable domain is EPEVTQTPSHQVTQMGQEVILRCVPISNHLYFYWYRQILGQKVEFLVSFYNNEISEKSEIFDDQFSVERPDGSNFTLKIRSTKLEDSAMYFCASSPYRTYEQYFGPGTRLTVT.

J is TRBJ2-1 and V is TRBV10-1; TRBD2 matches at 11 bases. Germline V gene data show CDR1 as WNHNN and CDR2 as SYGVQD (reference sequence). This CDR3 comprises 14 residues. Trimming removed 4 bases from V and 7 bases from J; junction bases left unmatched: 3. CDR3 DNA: TGCGCCAGCAGTGTAGCGGGGGGGCCGAATGAGCAGTTCTTC. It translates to CASSVAGGPNEQFF.

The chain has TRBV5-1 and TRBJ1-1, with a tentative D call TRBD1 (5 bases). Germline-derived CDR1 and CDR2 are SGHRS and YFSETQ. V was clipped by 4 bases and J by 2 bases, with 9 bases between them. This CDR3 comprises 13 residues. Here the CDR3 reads CASSVTVNTEAFF. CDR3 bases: TGCGCCAGCAGCGTGACAGTAAACACTGAAGCTTTCTTT.

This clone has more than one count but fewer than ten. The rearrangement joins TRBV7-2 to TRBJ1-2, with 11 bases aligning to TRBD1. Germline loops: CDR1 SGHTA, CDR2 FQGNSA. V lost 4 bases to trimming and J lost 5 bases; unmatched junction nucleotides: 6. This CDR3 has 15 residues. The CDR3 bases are TGTGCCAGCAGCTCCCCCGGACAGGGGGCGTATGGCTACACCTTC. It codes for CASSSPGQGAYGYTF. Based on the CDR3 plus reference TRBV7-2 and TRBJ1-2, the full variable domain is GAGVSQSPSNKVTEKGKDVELRCDPISGHTALYWYRQSLGQGLEFLIYFQGNSAPDKSGLPSDRFSAERTGGSVSTLTIQRTQQEDSAVYLCASSSPGQGAYGYTFGSGTRLTVV.